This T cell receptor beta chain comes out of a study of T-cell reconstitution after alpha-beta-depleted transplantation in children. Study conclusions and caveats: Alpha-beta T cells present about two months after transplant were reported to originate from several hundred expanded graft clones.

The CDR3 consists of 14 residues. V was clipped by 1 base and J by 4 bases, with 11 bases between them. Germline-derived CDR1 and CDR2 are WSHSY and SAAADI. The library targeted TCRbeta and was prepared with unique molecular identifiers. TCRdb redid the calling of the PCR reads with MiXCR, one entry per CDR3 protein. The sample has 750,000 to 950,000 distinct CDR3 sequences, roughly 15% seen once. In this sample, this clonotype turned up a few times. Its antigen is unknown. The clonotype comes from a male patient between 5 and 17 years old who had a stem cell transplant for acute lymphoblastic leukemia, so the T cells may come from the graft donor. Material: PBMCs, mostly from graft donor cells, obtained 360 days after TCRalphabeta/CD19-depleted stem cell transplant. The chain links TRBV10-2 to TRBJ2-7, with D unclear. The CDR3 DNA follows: TGCGCCAGCAGTGAGTTTCTCCGATTTTACGAGCAGTACTTC. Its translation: CASSEFLRFYEQYF.